What follows are 15 T cell receptor beta chains derived from one specimen sequenced in a study of blood T cells in healthy people across ages. Together with a sample-barcoded 5' primer, a J-beta primer mix was included in a second PCR lasting about 6 to 12 cycles. Each CDR3 protein gets one entry after TCRdb re-called the 5' RACE reads with MiXCR. Of about 1.1 million distinct CDR3 sequences in the sample, about two fifths are singletons; the top ten hold roughly 13%. The sample was blood. Receptors were obtained from a man aged 18 to 30 in good health.

This clonotype was seen only a few times. J is TRBJ2-3 and V is TRBV7-9, with D uncertain. V lost 5 bases and J lost 1, with 19 bases in between. Germline assignment: CDR1 SEHNR and CDR2 FQNEAQ (reference sequence). The CDR3 loop spans 17 amino acids. The CDR3 bases are TGTGCCAGCAGCCATTACCTCGAATGGACGGGCACAGATACGCAGTATTTT. Its translation: CASSHYLEWTGTDTQYF.

The CDR3 here is CASSDSSGTGRVEYGYTF. CDR3 coding DNA: TGTGCCAGCAGTGACTCGTCCGGGACAGGGAGGGTGGAATATGGCTACACCTTC. This sequence joins TRBV25-1 and TRBJ1-2, with 9 bases that match TRBD1. Unmatched junction bases numbered 16, after V lost 3 bases and J lost 5 bases. CDR1 is MGHDK, CDR2 SYGVNS, per germline. The CDR3 is made up of 18 amino acids.

About this clonotype itself: Germline is not matched at one junction end, which may reflect a read error. The chain combines TRBV7-2 with TRBJ2-3; a weak D match, TRBD2 (6 bases). Germline CDR1 SGHTA, CDR2 FQGNSA. The CDR3 is 17 residues long. The CDR3 protein is CASSSSWSGSGTDTRYF. CDR3 coding DNA: TGTGCCAGCAGCTCCTCCTGGAGCGGGTCTGGCACAGATACGCGGTATTTT.

This clonotype was seen only a few times. CDR3 DNA sequence: TGTGCCAGCAGCTCGATGACAGGGCGTGGCTACACCTTC. Translating gives CASSSMTGRGYTF. V gene TRBV7-2 combines with J gene TRBJ1-2, with 7 bases lining up with TRBD1. Germline lookup yields CDR1 SGHTA and CDR2 FQGNSA. The CDR3 runs 13 residues. V trimming: 4 bases; J trimming: 7 bases; junction bases outside the gene matches: 6.

This chain links TRBV6-2 or TRBV6-3 with TRBJ2-7, with a weak D call TRBD2 (6 bases). V lost 1 base, J lost 5 bases, and 12 bases lay in between. CDR1 and CDR2 from the germline V gene are MNHEY and SVGEGT. CDR3 length equals 14 residues. DNA for the CDR3: TGTGCCAGCAGTTACTTCGGGACTCCCCACGAGCAGTACTTC. The encoded protein is CASSYFGTPHEQYF.

This clonotype was seen a handful of times. V and J are TRBV28 and TRBJ2-1; 8 nucleotides align to TRBD2. The CDR3 spans 16 residues. Germline loops: CDR1 MDHEN, CDR2 SYDVKM. J lost 6 bases, V lost 6 bases, and 13 bases had no gene match. The CDR3 nucleotides are TGTGCCAGCAGCCCCTACGGGACTAGTTATATCAATGAGCAGTTCTTC. Translating gives CASSPYGTSYINEQFF.

The chain links TRBV4-2 to TRBJ1-1, with D tentatively TRBD1 (5 bases). The CDR3 extends over 16 amino acids. CDR1 and CDR2 (germline): LGHNA, YNFKEQ. V lost 4 bases and J 8 bases, leaving 23 bases between the germline ends. The CDR3 sequence: CASSPERARYSGEAFF. For the CDR3, the DNA is TGTGCCAGCAGCCCTGAGAGGGCACGCTATTCAGGGGAAGCTTTCTTT.

This clonotype came up a few times. This chain joins TRBV20-1 and TRBJ2-3; D unclear. V was pared by 0 bases and J by 4 bases, with 14 bases between. The CDR3 extends over 15 amino acids. Germline-derived CDR1 and CDR2 are DFQATT and SNEGSKA (reference sequence). CDR3 DNA: TGCAGTGCTAGAGATCACGGCGCGGCGGCAGATACGCAGTATTTT. This sequence encodes CSARDHGAAADTQYF.

The rearrangement uses TRBV5-4 and TRBJ2-3; 7 bases align to TRBD1. Germline values: CDR1 SGHNT, CDR2 YYREEE (reference sequence). Trimming took 4 bases from V and 0 from J; bases not matched to a gene: 5. The CDR3 has 15 residues. The CDR3 region has the DNA TGTGCCAGCAGCCCGACAGGGATAAGCACAGATACGCAGTATTTT. Residues: CASSPTGISTDTQYF.

The chain joins TRBV13 to TRBJ1-1; D gene uncertain. The CDR3 extends over 13 amino acids. The V gene's germline CDR1 is PRHDT and CDR2 FYEKMQ (reference sequence). Trimming cost V 8 bases and J 0 bases, with 10 bases left between them. The CDR3 nucleotides read TGTGCCAGCCTCACAGCGTTGAACACTGAAGCTTTCTTT. Translated, it gives CASLTALNTEAFF.

In its sample, this clonotype was seen a few times. The chain has TRBV25-1 and TRBJ1-2, with 8 bases matching TRBD1. This CDR3 comprises 16 residues. V was pared by 2 bases and J by 4 bases, with 9 bases of the junction left unmatched. The V gene's germline CDR1 is MGHDK and CDR2 SYGVNS. The CDR3 loop reads CASSEDVTGGVYGYTF. The CDR3 coding sequence is TGTGCCAGCAGTGAAGATGTTACAGGGGGTGTCTATGGCTACACCTTC.

The chain employs TRBV20-1 and TRBJ2-1, with 10 bases aligning to TRBD2. J was trimmed by 3 bases and V by 1 base; bases with no gene match: 6. The CDR3 runs 16 residues. CDR1 is DFQATT and CDR2 is SNEGSKA in the germline V gene (reference sequence). CDR3 DNA: TGCAGTGCTAGAGTGAGGGCTAGCGGGGGCTACAATGAGCAGTTCTTC. Its translation: CSARVRASGGYNEQFF.

This clonotype was picked up a small number of times. The chain is built from TRBV18 and TRBJ2-1; D call uncertain. Trimming pared 1 base from V and 4 bases from J, leaving 8 bases between. Germline CDR1 and CDR2: KGHSH and LQKENI. The length of the CDR3 is 14 residues. CDR3 nucleotide sequence: TGTGCCAGCTCACCACTAACATCGTACAATGAGCAGTTCTTC. Translating it yields CASSPLTSYNEQFF.

Turning to this clonotype: A junction end diverges from the germline sequence, so it may reflect a read error. The chain recombines TRBV28 with TRBJ2-7; D not resolved. The CDR3 covers 14 residues. Germline V CDR1 and CDR2: MDHEN, SYDVKM. The CDR3 here is CASGLGQPPYEQYF. The DNA for the CDR3 is TGTGCCAGCGGTTTAGGGCAGCCTCCCTACGAGCAGTACTTC.

The table lists this clonotype with many counts. This sequence joins TRBV12-3 or TRBV12-4 and TRBJ2-3; unclear D gene. The germline V and J ends were trimmed by 7 bases and 4 bases, with 15 bases remaining between them. The CDR3 sequence is 14 residues long. DNA for the CDR3: TGTGCCAGCACCGGACCCTTTCCGGCAGATACGCAGTATTTT. Amino acid sequence: CASTGPFPADTQYF.